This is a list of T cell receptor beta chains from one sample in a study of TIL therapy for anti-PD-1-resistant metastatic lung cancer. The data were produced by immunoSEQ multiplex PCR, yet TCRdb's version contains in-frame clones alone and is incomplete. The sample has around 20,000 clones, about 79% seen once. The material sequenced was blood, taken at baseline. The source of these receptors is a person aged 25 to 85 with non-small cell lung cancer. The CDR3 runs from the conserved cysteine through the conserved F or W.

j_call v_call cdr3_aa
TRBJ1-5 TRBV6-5 CASSYSGEPPQHF
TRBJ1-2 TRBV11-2 CASSFDGTDGYTF
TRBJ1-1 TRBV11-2 CASSLGGRNTEAFF
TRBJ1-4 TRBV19 CASKGQGDSEKLFF
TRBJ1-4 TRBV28 CASRPPRASEKLFF
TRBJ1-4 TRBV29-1 CSVGPGTGNVVFF
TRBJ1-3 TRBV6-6 CASRQGTHSGNTIYF
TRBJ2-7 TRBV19 CASSSGHYEQYF
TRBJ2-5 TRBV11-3 CASSPSPGGWETQYF
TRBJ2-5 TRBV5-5 CASSLWPGETQYF
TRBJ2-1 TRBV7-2 CASSLASRTEQFF
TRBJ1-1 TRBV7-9 CASSQPLGEAFF
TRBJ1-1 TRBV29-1 CSVTKLWGNTEAFF
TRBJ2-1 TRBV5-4 CASSPTSGSYNEQFF
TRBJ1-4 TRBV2 CASSVVLNEKLFF
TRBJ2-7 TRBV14 CASSQERGTGIYEQYF
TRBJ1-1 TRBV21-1 CASSTHQGVNTEAFF